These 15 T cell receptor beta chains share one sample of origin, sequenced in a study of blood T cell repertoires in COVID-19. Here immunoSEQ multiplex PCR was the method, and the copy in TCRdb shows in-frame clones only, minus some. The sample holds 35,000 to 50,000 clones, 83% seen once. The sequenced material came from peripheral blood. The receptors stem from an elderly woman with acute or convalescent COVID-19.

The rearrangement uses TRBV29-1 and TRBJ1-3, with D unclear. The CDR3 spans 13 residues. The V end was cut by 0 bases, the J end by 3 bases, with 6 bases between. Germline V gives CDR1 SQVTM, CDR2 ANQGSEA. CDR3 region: CSVEDRNGNTIYF. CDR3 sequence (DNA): TGCAGCGTTGAAGACAGGAATGGAAACACCATATATTTT.

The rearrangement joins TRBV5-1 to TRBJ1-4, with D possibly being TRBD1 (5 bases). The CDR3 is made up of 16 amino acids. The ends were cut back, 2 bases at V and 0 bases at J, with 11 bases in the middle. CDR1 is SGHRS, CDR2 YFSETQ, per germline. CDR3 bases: TGCGCCAGCAGCTTCACAGGACGCCCAACTAATGAAAAACTGTTTTTT. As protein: CASSFTGRPTNEKLFF.

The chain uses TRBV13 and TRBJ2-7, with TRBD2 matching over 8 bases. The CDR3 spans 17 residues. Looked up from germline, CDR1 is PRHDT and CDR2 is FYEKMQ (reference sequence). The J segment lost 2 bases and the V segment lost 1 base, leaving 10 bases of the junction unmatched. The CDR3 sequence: CASSLVTSGANTYEQYF. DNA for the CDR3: TGTGCCAGCAGCTTAGTAACTAGCGGCGCGAACACCTACGAGCAGTACTTC.

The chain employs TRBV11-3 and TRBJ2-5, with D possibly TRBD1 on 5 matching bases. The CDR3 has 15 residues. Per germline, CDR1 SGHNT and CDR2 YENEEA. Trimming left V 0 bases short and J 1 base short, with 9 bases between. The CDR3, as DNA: TGTGCCAGCAGCTTAGATACAGGACCCCAAGAGACCCAGTACTTC. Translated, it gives CASSLDTGPQETQYF.

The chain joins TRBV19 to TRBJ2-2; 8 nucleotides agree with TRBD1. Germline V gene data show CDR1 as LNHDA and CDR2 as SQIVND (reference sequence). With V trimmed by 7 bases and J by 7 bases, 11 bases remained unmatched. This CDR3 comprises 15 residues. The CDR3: CASNKQGGGHGELFF. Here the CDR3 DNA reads TGTGCCAGTAACAAACAGGGGGGCGGTCACGGGGAGCTGTTTTTT.

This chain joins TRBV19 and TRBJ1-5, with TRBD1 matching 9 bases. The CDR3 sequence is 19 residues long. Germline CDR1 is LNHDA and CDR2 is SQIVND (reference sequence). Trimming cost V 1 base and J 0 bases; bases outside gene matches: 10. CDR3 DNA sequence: TGTGCCAGTAGTATAGGTACTATCCGGGACAGGGATAGCAATCAGCCCCAGCATTTT. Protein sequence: CASSIGTIRDRDSNQPQHF.

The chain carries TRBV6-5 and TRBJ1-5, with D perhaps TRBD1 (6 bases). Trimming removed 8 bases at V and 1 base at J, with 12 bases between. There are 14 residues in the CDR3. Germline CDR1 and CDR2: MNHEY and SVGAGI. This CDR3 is CASRGGGSNQPQHF. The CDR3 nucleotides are TGTGCCAGCCGAGGGGGGGGGAGCAATCAGCCCCAGCATTTT.

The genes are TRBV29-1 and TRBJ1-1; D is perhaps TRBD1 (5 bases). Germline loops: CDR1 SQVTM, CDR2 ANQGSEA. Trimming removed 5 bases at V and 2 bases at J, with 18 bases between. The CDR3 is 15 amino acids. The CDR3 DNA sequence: TGCAGCGTTCTGGGGGGTCGTGCTTCCAACACTGAAGCTTTCTTT. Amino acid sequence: CSVLGGRASNTEAFF.

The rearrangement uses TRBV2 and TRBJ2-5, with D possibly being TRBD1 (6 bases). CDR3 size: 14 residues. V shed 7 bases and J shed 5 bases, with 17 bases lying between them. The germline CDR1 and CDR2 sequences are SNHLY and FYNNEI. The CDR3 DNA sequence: TGTGCCAGCACCCAATCTTATAGGGGGGAGACCCAGTACTTC. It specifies CASTQSYRGETQYF. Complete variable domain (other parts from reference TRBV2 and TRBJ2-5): EPEVTQTPSHQVTQMGQEVILRCVPISNHLYFYWYRQILGQKVEFLVSFYNNEISEKSEIFDDQFSVERPDGSNFTLKIRSTKLEDSAMYFCASTQSYRGETQYFGPGTRLLVL.

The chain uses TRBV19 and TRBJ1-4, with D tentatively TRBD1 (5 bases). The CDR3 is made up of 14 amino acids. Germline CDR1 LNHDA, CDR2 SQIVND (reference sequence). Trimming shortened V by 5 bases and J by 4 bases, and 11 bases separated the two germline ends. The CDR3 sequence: CASSVGHVNEKLFF. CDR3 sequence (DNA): TGTGCCAGTAGTGTGGGGCACGTTAATGAAAAACTGTTTTTT.

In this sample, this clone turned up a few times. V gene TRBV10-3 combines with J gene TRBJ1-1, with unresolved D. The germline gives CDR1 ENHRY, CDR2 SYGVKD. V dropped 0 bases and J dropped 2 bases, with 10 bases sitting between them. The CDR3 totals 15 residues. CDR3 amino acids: CAISESQDLNTEAFF. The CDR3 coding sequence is TGTGCCATCAGTGAGTCCCAAGACTTAAACACTGAAGCTTTCTTT.

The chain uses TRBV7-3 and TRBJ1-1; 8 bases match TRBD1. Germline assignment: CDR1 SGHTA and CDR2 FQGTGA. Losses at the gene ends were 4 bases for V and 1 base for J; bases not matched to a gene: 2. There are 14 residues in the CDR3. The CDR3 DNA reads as TGTGCCAGCAGCTCAGGACAGGGGAACACTGAAGCTTTCTTT. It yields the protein CASSSGQGNTEAFF.

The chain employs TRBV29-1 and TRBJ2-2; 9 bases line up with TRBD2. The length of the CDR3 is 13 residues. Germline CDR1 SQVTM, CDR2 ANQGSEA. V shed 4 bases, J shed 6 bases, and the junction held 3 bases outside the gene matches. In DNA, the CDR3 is TGCAGCGTTGTTAGCGGGGGCGCCGGGGAGCTGTTTTTT. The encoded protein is CSVVSGGAGELFF.

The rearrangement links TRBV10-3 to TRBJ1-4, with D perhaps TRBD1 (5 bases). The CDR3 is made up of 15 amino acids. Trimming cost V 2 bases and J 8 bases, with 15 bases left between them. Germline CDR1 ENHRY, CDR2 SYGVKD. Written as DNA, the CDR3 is TGTGCCATCAGTGAGAATGGTAAACAGGAGGAAAAACTGTTTTTT. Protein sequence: CAISENGKQEEKLFF.

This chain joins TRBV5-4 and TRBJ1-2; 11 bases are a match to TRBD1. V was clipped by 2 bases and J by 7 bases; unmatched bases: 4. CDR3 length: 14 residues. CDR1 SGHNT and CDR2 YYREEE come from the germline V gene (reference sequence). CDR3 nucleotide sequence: TGTGCCAGCAGCTTTGGACAGGGGGCGGTTGGCTACACCTTC. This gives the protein CASSFGQGAVGYTF.